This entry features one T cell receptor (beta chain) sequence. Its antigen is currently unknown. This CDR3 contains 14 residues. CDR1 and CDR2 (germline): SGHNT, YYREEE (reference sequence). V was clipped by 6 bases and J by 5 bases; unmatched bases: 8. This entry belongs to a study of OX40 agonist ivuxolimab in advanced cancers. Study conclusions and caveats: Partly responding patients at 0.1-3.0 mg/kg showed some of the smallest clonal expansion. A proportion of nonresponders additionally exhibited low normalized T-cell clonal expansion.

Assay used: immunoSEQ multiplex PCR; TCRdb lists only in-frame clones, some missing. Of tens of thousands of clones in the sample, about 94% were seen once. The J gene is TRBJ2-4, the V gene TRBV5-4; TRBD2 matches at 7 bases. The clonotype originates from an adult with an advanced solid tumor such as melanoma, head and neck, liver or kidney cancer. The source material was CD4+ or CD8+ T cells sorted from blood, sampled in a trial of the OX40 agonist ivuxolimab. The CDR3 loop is CASKPGLAENIQYF. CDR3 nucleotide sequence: TGTGCCAGCAAACCTGGCCTAGCGGAAAACATTCAGTACTTC.